Following are 18 T cell receptor beta chains from one sample sequenced in a study of somatic mutations in cytotoxic T cells in rheumatoid arthritis. The assay was immunoSEQ multiplex PCR, and TCRdb's table has in-frame clones only and misses some. The sample records around 19,000 clones, roughly 65% being singletons. Material: CD8+ T cells sorted from blood. Receptor source: an adult with rheumatoid arthritis.

The J gene is TRBJ1-2, the V gene TRBV4-3; a possible D gene is TRBD1 (6 bases). Germline V gene data show CDR1 as LGHNA and CDR2 as YSLEER. V gave up 0 bases and J gave up 3 bases, with 11 bases separating them. CDR3 size: 15 residues. This CDR3 is CASSQDWEGDYGYTF. CDR3 nucleotides: TGCGCCAGCAGCCAAGATTGGGAGGGGGACTATGGCTACACCTTC.

In its sample, this clone was seen a few times. The chain has TRBV11-1 and TRBJ2-7; D is perhaps TRBD2 (6 bases). The germline V gene encodes CDR1 SGHAT and CDR2 FQDESV (reference sequence). The CDR3 loop spans 16 amino acids. The V and J ends lost 1 base and 6 bases respectively, with 19 bases between them. In DNA form, the CDR3 reads TGTGCCAGCAGCTTAGACTTAGGAGGGAACCACGGCGAGCAGTACTTC. Its protein product is CASSLDLGGNHGEQYF. The whole variable domain, remainder taken from reference TRBV11-1 and TRBJ2-7, is EAEVAQSPRYKITEKSQAVAFWCDPISGHATLYWYRQILGQGPELLVQFQDESVVDDSQLPKDRFSAERLKGVDSTLKIQPAELGDSAMYLCASSLDLGGNHGEQYFGPGTRLTVT.

The V call is TRBV19, the J call TRBJ2-6; D uncertain. The CDR3 consists of 12 residues. V was trimmed by 6 bases and J by 3 bases, leaving 3 bases between them. CDR1 is LNHDA, CDR2 SQIVND, per germline (reference sequence). The CDR3 loop is CASSVGANVLTF. The CDR3 DNA sequence: TGTGCCAGTAGCGTTGGGGCCAACGTCCTGACTTTC.

J is TRBJ1-1 and V is TRBV27; D is perhaps TRBD1 (5 bases). Trimming took 8 bases from V and 4 from J, leaving 11 bases between them. The CDR3 totals 12 residues. In germline, CDR1 is MNHEY, CDR2 SMNVEV (reference sequence). This chain's CDR3 is CASGGVGTEAFF. The DNA of the CDR3 is TGTGCCAGCGGGGGTGTGGGCACTGAAGCTTTCTTT.

This clone has only a few counts. This sequence joins TRBV11-2 and TRBJ1-1; weak D call: TRBD1 (5 bases). CDR3 size: 16 residues. V was cut by 5 bases and J by 6 bases, with 22 bases left in between. Looked up from germline, CDR1 is SGHAT and CDR2 is FQNNGV. This CDR3 reads CASSLRGIGRIPEAFF. The CDR3 nucleotides are TGTGCCAGCAGCCTAAGGGGAATAGGACGGATACCTGAAGCTTTCTTT.

The V gene is TRBV7-9, the J gene TRBJ2-5, with TRBD1 identical over 9 bases. The DNA end is more similar to TRBJ2-7, so the J call may be wrong. The CDR3 consists of 16 residues. Germline-derived CDR1 and CDR2 are SEHNR and FQNEAQ (reference sequence). This CDR3 is CASSLEGLGQGYEQYF. As DNA, the CDR3 is TGTGCCAGCAGCTTAGAAGGGCTCGGACAGGGGTACGAGCAGTACTTC.

The chain combines TRBV4-1 with TRBJ2-3, with D possibly TRBD2 on 5 matching bases. Trimming pared 0 bases from V and 0 bases from J, leaving 7 bases between. The CDR3 spans 15 residues. Germline V CDR1 and CDR2: MGHRA, YSYEKL. The CDR3 here is CASSQDSGSTDTQYF. The CDR3, as DNA: TGCGCCAGCAGCCAAGATTCGGGAAGCACAGATACGCAGTATTTT.

This clone occurred once. The chain couples TRBV6-1 to TRBJ2-2; no clear D gene. The CDR3 extends over 11 amino acids. V was shortened by 7 bases and J by 6 bases, with 6 bases between the two germline ends. From germline, CDR1 is MNHNS and CDR2 SASEGT. The CDR3 is CASISPGELFF. The CDR3 DNA is TGTGCCAGCATTTCACCCGGGGAGCTGTTTTTT.

This clone occurred once. The rearrangement joins TRBV28 to TRBJ1-4; a possible D gene is TRBD1 (6 bases). Trimming removed 3 bases at V and 3 bases at J, with 11 bases between. The CDR3 spans 15 residues. CDR1 is MDHEN, CDR2 SYDVKM, per germline. CDR3: CASSFTDRPNEKLFF. The CDR3, as DNA: TGTGCCAGCAGTTTCACGGACAGACCTAATGAAAAACTGTTTTTT. Full variable domain (rest looked up from reference TRBV28 and TRBJ1-4): DVKVTQSSRYLVKRTGEKVFLECVQDMDHENMFWYRQDPGLGLRLIYFSYDVKMKEKGDIPEGYSVSREKKERFSLILESASTNQTSMYLCASSFTDRPNEKLFFGSGTQLSVL.

V and J are TRBV19 and TRBJ2-7, with D unclear. The V end lost 3 bases, the J end lost 0 bases, and 12 bases lay between the germline ends. From germline, CDR1 is LNHDA and CDR2 SQIVND (reference sequence). The CDR3 sequence is 15 residues long. CDR3 in amino acids: CASSMSYGDSYEQYF. The CDR3 nucleotides are TGTGCCAGTAGTATGAGCTACGGCGACTCCTACGAGCAGTACTTC. Complete variable domain (other parts from reference TRBV19 and TRBJ2-7): DGGITQSPKYLFRKEGQNVTLSCEQNLNHDAMYWYRQDPGQGLRLIYYSQIVNDFQKGDIAEGYSVSREKKESFPLTVTSAQKNPTAFYLCASSMSYGDSYEQYFGPGTRLTVT.

The chain is built from TRBV27 and TRBJ2-3; the match to TRBD2 covers 9 bases. Germline V gene data show CDR1 as MNHEY and CDR2 as SMNVEV (reference sequence). The CDR3 contains 16 residues. The V gene end was trimmed by 6 bases and the J gene end by 5 bases; junction bases not matched to a gene: 12. The CDR3 sequence: CASSLGTSRMGDTQYF. In DNA form, the CDR3 reads TGTGCCAGCAGCCTTGGGACTAGCCGCATGGGAGATACGCAGTATTTT.

This clone was recorded a few times. The V call is TRBV7-9, the J call TRBJ1-6, with TRBD1 matching over 10 bases. V gave up 5 bases and J gave up 9 bases; unmatched junction bases: 7. CDR1 is SEHNR and CDR2 is FQNEAQ in the germline V gene (reference sequence). The CDR3 is 15 residues long. The CDR3 here is CASSPVGTGVSPLHF. CDR3 nucleotide sequence: TGTGCCAGCAGCCCCGTCGGGACAGGGGTTTCACCCCTCCACTTT.

Concerning this clone: Germline and junction disagree at one end, which may indicate a read error. This chain connects TRBV25-1 to TRBJ1-1; D uncertain. Germline V lookup: CDR1 MGHDK, CDR2 SYGVNS. The CDR3 totals 13 residues. DNA of the CDR3: TGTGCCTGCAGCCTCACGGGAGGGACTGAAGCTTTCTTT. Translating gives CACSLTGGTEAFF.

The genes are TRBV30 and TRBJ1-6; TRBD1 aligns across 7 bases. The V segment lost 2 bases and the J segment 6 bases; nucleotides outside the gene matches: 7. Germline loops: CDR1 GTSNPN, CDR2 SVGIG (reference sequence). The CDR3 runs to 15 residues. In DNA, the CDR3 is TGTGCCTGGAGTCCAGGGGGACTAGTTAATTCACCCCTCCACTTT. Translation: CAWSPGGLVNSPLHF.

This chain connects TRBV28 to TRBJ1-1; D remains unclear. Germline V CDR1 and CDR2: MDHEN, SYDVKM. This CDR3 region has 13 residues. V gave up 8 bases and J gave up 7 bases, with 17 bases separating them. CDR3 coding DNA: TGTGCCAGCCTAACGTCCTACGGTCATGAAGCTTTCTTT. Its translation is CASLTSYGHEAFF.

This clone was recorded a few times. The chain employs TRBV2 and TRBJ1-6; D call uncertain. CDR3 length equals 13 residues. From germline, CDR1 is SNHLY and CDR2 FYNNEI. Trimming pared 8 bases from V and 5 bases from J, leaving 10 bases between. DNA of the CDR3: TGTGCCAGCCGAACCTTAAATAATTCACCCCTCCACTTT. It translates to CASRTLNNSPLHF.

This clone was detected a few times. The chain employs TRBV7-9 and TRBJ2-2, with 13 bases fitting TRBD2. J gave up 3 bases and V 6 bases, and 1 base lay outside the gene matches. Germline V gene lookup returns CDR1 SEHNR and CDR2 FQNEAQ (reference sequence). The CDR3 runs 15 residues. The CDR3 sequence is CASSGTSGDTGELFF. The CDR3 nucleotides are TGTGCCAGCAGTGGGACTAGCGGGGACACCGGGGAGCTGTTTTTT.

The table lists this clone with a few counts. The germline gene is not matched at one end of the junction; a read error may be the cause. The rearrangement links TRBV4-1 to TRBJ1-6, with 9 bases matching TRBD1. Germline CDR1 and CDR2: MGHRA and YSYEKL. There are 16 residues in the CDR3. The CDR3 bases are TGCGCCAGCAGCCAAGGCCTCACAGGGGGCAATTCGCCCCTCCACTTT. It translates to CASSQGLTGGNSPLHF.